These T cell receptor beta chains were read from a single sample in a study of T cells in Graves' hyperthyroidism and ophthalmopathy. MiXCR, applied by TCRdb to the multiplex PCR reads, yields one record per CDR3 protein. The sample consists of 350,000 or so distinct CDR3 sequences, 20% to 25% of them appearing once. Material: blood. All receptors come from a woman aged 45-65 years with Graves' hyperthyroidism. CDR3s include the opening cysteine and the closing phenylalanine or tryptophan. Each record gives: J gene, clone size, CDR3 length, V gene, D gene, CDR3 protein, CDR3 DNA. D genes are given only for firm matches. Clone size is not always given. Where it is, it says once, few, many or a class for expanded clones.

TRBJ2-2,few,14,TRBV10-1,.,CASSDRVGAGELFF,TGCGCCAGCAGTGACAGGGTTGGCGCCGGGGAGCTGTTTTTT
TRBJ2-7,many,14,TRBV6-2/TRBV6-3,.,CASSYGGMNHEQYF,TGTGCCAGCAGCTACGGGGGTATGAACCACGAGCAGTACTTC
TRBJ1-1,.,16,TRBV5-1,.,CASSPGGVVTNTEAFF,TGCGCCAGCAGCCCGGGAGGAGTCGTGACGAACACTGAAGCTTTCTTT
TRBJ1-5,.,14,TRBV20-1,TRBD1,CSATGTGDSQPQHF,TGCAGTGCTACCGGGACAGGGGATTCTCAGCCCCAGCATTTT
TRBJ1-5,.,15,TRBV7-8,.,CASSKGVRLYQPQHF,TGTGCCAGCAGCAAAGGGGTCAGGCTCTATCAGCCCCAGCATTTT
TRBJ2-5,.,15,TRBV7-9,TRBD1,CASSLQGAGQETQYF,TGTGCCAGCAGCCTACAGGGGGCAGGGCAAGAGACCCAGTACTTC
TRBJ2-1,.,15,TRBV12-3/TRBV12-4,TRBD2,CASSPEREGDNEQFF,TGTGCCAGCAGTCCCGAGCGGGAGGGCGACAATGAGCAGTTCTTC
TRBJ2-5,many,15,TRBV6-5,.,CASSYSRVGGETQYF,TGTGCCAGCAGTTACTCGAGGGTTGGTGGCGAGACCCAGTACTTC
TRBJ2-5,.,17,TRBV5-5,TRBD1,CASSYRVGRGREETQYF,TGTGCCAGCAGTTATCGCGTGGGCAGGGGGCGGGAAGAGACCCAGTACTTC
TRBJ2-1,.,16,TRBV4-1,TRBD2,CASSQSSGSPYNEQFF,TGCGCCAGCAGCCAGTCTAGCGGGAGTCCCTACAATGAGCAGTTCTTC
TRBJ1-5,many,14,TRBV28,.,CASSFRSYYQPQHF,TGTGCCAGCAGTTTTAGGTCCTACTATCAGCCCCAGCATTTT
TRBJ2-1,many,16,TRBV2,TRBD2,CASSGASGGARGEQFF,TGTGCCAGCAGTGGGGCTAGCGGGGGGGCCCGCGGTGAGCAGTTCTTC
TRBJ1-2,.,14,TRBV5-4,.,CASSLARADYGYTF,TGTGCCAGCAGCTTGGCTAGGGCCGACTATGGCTACACCTTC
TRBJ2-2,few,14,TRBV20-1,TRBD1,CSASGTGNTGELFF,TGCAGTGCGTCCGGGACAGGGAACACCGGGGAGCTGTTTTTT
TRBJ1-1,many,17,TRBV18,.,CASSRGGMIAEDTEAFF,TGTGCCAGCTCACGGGGAGGGATGATAGCGGAGGACACTGAAGCTTTCTTT
TRBJ1-6,many,16,TRBV6-2/TRBV6-3,.,CASSPMGGSNNSPLHF,TGTGCCAGCAGTCCCATGGGGGGATCGAATAATTCACCCCTCCACTTT